These 14 T cell receptor beta chains were all obtained from the same sample, sequenced in a study of blood T cell repertoires in COVID-19. Sequencing used immunoSEQ multiplex PCR; TCRdb keeps in-frame clones, though not all of them. The table shows about 440,000 clones, with 90% occurring only once. The sequencing sample was made of PBMCs or T cells enriched from blood (not recorded which). The receptors derive from a man between 18 and 35 years old who had recovered from COVID-19.

The CDR3 DNA reads TGCGCCAGCAGTCAATTCCCCGTAGCGGCCACCCCCCACAATGAGCAGTTCTTC. Its protein is CASSQFPVAATPHNEQFF. The chain employs TRBV23-1 and TRBJ2-1, with D possibly TRBD2 on 6 matching bases. TRBV23-1 belongs to the ORF category, with a function that is uncertain. The length of the CDR3 is 18 residues. The V and J ends lost 1 base and 5 bases respectively, with 21 bases between them.

The J gene is TRBJ1-2, the V gene TRBV27, with D perhaps matching TRBD1 (5 bases). From germline, CDR1 is MNHEY and CDR2 SMNVEV (reference sequence). The V end was cut by 1 base, the J end by 5 bases, with 11 bases between. The CDR3 loop spans 14 amino acids. CDR3 coding DNA: TGTGCCAGCAGTTTATGGCAGGGTCATTATGGCTACACCTTC. This translates into CASSLWQGHYGYTF.

As DNA, the CDR3 is TGTGCCAGCAGCTTCCTCCTCGGCGGGGGAAACACCATATATTTT. Its translation is CASSFLLGGGNTIYF. This sequence joins TRBV13 and TRBJ1-3, with unresolved D. Per the germline V gene, CDR1 is PRHDT and CDR2 is FYEKMQ (reference sequence). Trimming cost V 3 bases and J 4 bases, with 13 bases left between them. This CDR3 region has 15 residues.

This sequence joins TRBV27 and TRBJ2-7; D is perhaps TRBD1 (6 bases). The V gene's germline CDR1 is MNHEY and CDR2 SMNVEV (reference sequence). Trimming took 5 bases from V and 6 from J, leaving 17 bases between them. The CDR3 consists of 14 residues. This CDR3 is CASSLRSGHPEQYF. The CDR3 DNA follows: TGTGCCAGCAGTCTACGCTCGGGACACCCCGAGCAGTACTTC.

V usage is TRBV7-2 and J usage is TRBJ1-2; 11 bases match TRBD1. The CDR3 is 14 amino acids. Germline V lookup: CDR1 SGHTA, CDR2 FQGNSA. Trimming took 5 bases from V and 7 from J; bases not matched to a gene: 6. The DNA for the CDR3 is TGTGCCAGCAGCCCGGGGACAGGGGGGATTGGCTACACCTTC. Protein sequence: CASSPGTGGIGYTF.

The rearrangement joins TRBV2 to TRBJ2-1; 7 nucleotides agree with TRBD2. With V trimmed by 2 bases and J by 8 bases, 12 bases remained unmatched. The CDR3 is 16 amino acids. CDR1 and CDR2 (germline): SNHLY, FYNNEI. The CDR3 is CASSEWTSRGGHEQFF. As DNA, the CDR3 is TGTGCCAGCAGTGAATGGACTAGTCGCGGAGGGCATGAGCAGTTCTTC.

The rearrangement links TRBV5-1 to TRBJ2-7; 13 bases map to TRBD2. The CDR3 loop spans 15 amino acids. With V trimmed by 5 bases and J by 5 bases, 7 bases remained unmatched. Germline values: CDR1 SGHRS, CDR2 YFSETQ. The CDR3, as DNA: TGCGCCAGCAGACCCGGGACTAGCGGGATCCACGAGCAGTACTTC. Protein product: CASRPGTSGIHEQYF.

J is TRBJ1-2 and V is TRBV7-8; TRBD1 matches 8 bases. Germline V gene lookup returns CDR1 SGHVS and CDR2 FQNEAQ. The CDR3 is 13 amino acids. V lost 5 bases and J lost 7; bases outside the gene matches: 6. The CDR3 region has the DNA TGTGCCAGCAGCCTGGGACAGGAGGTTGGCTACACCTTC. As protein: CASSLGQEVGYTF.

J is TRBJ2-5 and V is TRBV4-1; D remains ambiguous. The V gene's germline CDR1 is MGHRA and CDR2 YSYEKL. Trimming removed 0 bases from V and 5 bases from J, with 7 bases in between. The CDR3 loop spans 13 amino acids. The CDR3 coding sequence is TGCGCCAGCAGCCAAGAGGCGAGGGAGACCCAGTACTTC. This translates into CASSQEARETQYF.

This clone was seen only once. V and J are TRBV5-1 and TRBJ2-5, with 8 bases fitting TRBD2. V gave up 0 bases and J gave up 5 bases; unmatched junction bases: 9. CDR1 is SGHRS, CDR2 YFSETQ, per germline. The CDR3 runs 16 residues. CDR3 sequence (DNA): TGCGCCAGCAGCTTGGGACCAGCGGGAGTCAGGGAGACCCAGTACTTC. This gives the protein CASSLGPAGVRETQYF.

This chain links TRBV5-1 with TRBJ1-2, with 7 bases fitting TRBD1. The CDR3 has 18 residues. With 2 bases clipped from V and 3 bases from J, the junction kept 16 bases outside the gene matches. Germline V gives CDR1 SGHRS, CDR2 YFSETQ. This chain's CDR3 is CASSLLGFGQALYYGYTF. Here the CDR3 DNA reads TGCGCCAGCAGCTTACTGGGGTTTGGACAGGCTCTCTACTATGGCTACACCTTC.

The chain combines TRBV9 with TRBJ2-6, with 10 bases aligning to TRBD1. Germline V gene sequence: CDR1 SGDLS, CDR2 YYNGEE. With 0 bases clipped from V and 1 base from J, the junction kept 10 bases outside the gene matches. The length of the CDR3 is 20 residues. This chain's CDR3 is CASSVATFWDRGSGANVLTF. The CDR3 DNA is TGTGCCAGCAGCGTAGCTACTTTTTGGGACAGGGGTTCTGGGGCCAACGTCCTGACTTTC.

The chain has TRBV11-1 and TRBJ2-7; D possibly corresponds to TRBD1 (6 bases). V was trimmed by 5 bases and J by 7 bases, leaving 21 bases between them. Germline V gene data show CDR1 as SGHAT and CDR2 as FQDESV (reference sequence). This CDR3 region has 15 residues. The CDR3 nucleotides are TGTGCCAGCAGCGGGGGTTCCACAGGGATCAAAGAGCAGTACTTC. Translation gives CASSGGSTGIKEQYF.

CDR3 in amino acids: CASSPTPTAAYEQYF. The CDR3 coding sequence is TGCGCCAGCAGCCCCACCCCGACAGCCGCCTACGAGCAGTACTTC. The chain has TRBV5-1 and TRBJ2-7; maybe TRBD1 (5 bases). Trimming removed 4 bases from V and 2 bases from J, with 16 bases in between. Germline loops: CDR1 SGHRS, CDR2 YFSETQ. CDR3 length: 15 amino acids. Based on the CDR3 plus reference TRBV5-1 and TRBJ2-7, the full variable domain is KAGVTQTPRYLIKTRGQQVTLSCSPISGHRSVSWYQQTPGQGLQFLFEYFSETQRNKGNFPGRFSGRQFSNSRSEMNVSTLELGDSALYLCASSPTPTAAYEQYFGPGTRLTVT.